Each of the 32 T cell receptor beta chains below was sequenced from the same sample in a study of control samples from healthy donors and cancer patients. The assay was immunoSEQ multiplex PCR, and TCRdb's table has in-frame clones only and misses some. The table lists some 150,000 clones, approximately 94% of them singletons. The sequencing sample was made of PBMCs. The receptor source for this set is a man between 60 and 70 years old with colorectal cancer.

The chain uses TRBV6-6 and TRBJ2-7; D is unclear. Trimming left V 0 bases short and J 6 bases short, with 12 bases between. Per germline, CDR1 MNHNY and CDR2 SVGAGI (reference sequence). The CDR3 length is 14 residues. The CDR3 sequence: CASSYSEGSGEQYF. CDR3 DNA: TGTGCCAGCAGTTACTCGGAAGGGTCTGGCGAGCAGTACTTC.

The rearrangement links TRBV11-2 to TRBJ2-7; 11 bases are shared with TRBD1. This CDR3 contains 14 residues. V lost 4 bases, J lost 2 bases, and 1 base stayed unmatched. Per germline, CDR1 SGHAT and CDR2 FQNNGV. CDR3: CASSSGQGAYEQYF. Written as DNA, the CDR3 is TGTGCCAGCAGCTCGGGACAGGGGGCCTACGAGCAGTACTTC.

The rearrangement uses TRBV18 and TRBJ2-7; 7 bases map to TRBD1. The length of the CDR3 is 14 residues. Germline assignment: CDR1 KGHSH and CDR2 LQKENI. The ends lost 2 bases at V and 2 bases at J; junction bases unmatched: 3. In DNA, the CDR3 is TGTGCCAGCTCACCAACCCAGGGGGCCTACGAGCAGTACTTC. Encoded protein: CASSPTQGAYEQYF.

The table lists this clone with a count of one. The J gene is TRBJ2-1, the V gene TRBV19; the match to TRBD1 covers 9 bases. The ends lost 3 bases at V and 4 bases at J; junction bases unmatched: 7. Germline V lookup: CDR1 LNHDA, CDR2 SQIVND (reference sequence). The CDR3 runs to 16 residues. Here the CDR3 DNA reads TGTGCCAGTAGTATCATCTCGGGACAGGGATACAATGAGCAGTTCTTC. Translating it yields CASSIISGQGYNEQFF.

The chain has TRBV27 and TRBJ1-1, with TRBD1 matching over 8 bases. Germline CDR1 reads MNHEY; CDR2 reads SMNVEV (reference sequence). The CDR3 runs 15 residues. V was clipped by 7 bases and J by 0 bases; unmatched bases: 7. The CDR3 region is CASKEGDRLNTEAFF. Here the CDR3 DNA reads TGTGCCAGCAAGGAGGGGGACAGGTTGAACACTGAAGCTTTCTTT.

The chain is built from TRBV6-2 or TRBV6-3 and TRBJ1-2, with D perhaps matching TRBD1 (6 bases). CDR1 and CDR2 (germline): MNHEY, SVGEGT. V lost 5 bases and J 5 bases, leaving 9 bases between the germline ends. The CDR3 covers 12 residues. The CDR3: CASSLGGYGYTF. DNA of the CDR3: TGTGCCAGCAGTCTAGGGGGTTATGGCTACACCTTC.

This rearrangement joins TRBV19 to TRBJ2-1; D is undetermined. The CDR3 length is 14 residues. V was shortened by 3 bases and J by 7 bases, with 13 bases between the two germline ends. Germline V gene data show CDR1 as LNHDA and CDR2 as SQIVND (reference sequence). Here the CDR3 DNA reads TGTGCCAGTAGTATGGGCGGCGGCCTAAATGAGCAGTTCTTC. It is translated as CASSMGGGLNEQFF.

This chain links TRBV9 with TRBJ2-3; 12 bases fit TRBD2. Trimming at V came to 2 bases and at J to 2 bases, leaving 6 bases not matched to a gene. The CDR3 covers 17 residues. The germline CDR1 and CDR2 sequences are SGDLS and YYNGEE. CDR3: CASSVQTSGGLTDTQYF. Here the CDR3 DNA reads TGTGCCAGCAGCGTTCAGACTAGCGGGGGCCTCACAGATACGCAGTATTTT. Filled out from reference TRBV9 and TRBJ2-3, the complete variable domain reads DSGVTQTPKHLITATGQRVTLRCSPRSGDLSVYWYQQSLDQGLQFLIQYYNGEERAKGNILERFSAQQFPDLHSELNLSSLELGDSALYFCASSVQTSGGLTDTQYFGPGTRLTVL.

CDR3 sequence reads: CASSARQGTRNTGELFF. The CDR3 nucleotides read TGTGCCAGCAGTGCCCGACAGGGGACAAGGAACACCGGGGAGCTGTTTTTT. J is TRBJ2-2 and V is TRBV27, with 8 bases aligning to TRBD1. V shed 5 bases, J shed 1 base, and the junction held 9 bases outside the gene matches. Germline V lookup: CDR1 MNHEY, CDR2 SMNVEV (reference sequence). The CDR3 has 17 amino acids.

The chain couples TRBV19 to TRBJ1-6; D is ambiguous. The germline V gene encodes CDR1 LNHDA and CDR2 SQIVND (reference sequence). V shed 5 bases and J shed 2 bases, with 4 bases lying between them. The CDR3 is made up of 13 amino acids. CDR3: CASSSAYNSPLHF. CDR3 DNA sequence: TGTGCCAGTAGTTCTGCCTATAATTCACCCCTCCACTTT. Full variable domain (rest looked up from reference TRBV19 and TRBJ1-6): DGGITQSPKYLFRKEGQNVTLSCEQNLNHDAMYWYRQDPGQGLRLIYYSQIVNDFQKGDIAEGYSVSREKKESFPLTVTSAQKNPTAFYLCASSSAYNSPLHFGNGTRLTVT.

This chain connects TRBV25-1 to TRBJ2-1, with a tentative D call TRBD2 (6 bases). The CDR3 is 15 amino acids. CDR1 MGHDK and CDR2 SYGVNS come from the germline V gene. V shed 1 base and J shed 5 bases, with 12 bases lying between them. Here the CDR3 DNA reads TGTGCCAGCAGTGAATTAACGGGGGTTGACAATGAGCAGTTCTTC. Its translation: CASSELTGVDNEQFF.

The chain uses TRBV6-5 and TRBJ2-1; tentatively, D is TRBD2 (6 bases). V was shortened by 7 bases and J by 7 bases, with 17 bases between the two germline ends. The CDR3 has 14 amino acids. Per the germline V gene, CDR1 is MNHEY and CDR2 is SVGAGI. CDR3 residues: CASTLTGDRNEQFF. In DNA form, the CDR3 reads TGTGCCAGCACCCTCACGGGGGACCGAAATGAGCAGTTCTTC.

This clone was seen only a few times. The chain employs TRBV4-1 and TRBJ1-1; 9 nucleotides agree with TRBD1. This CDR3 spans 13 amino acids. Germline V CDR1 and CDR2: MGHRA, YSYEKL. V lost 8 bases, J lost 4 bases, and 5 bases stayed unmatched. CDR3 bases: TGCGCCAGCCGGAGGGACAGGGCCACTGAAGCTTTCTTT. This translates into CASRRDRATEAFF.

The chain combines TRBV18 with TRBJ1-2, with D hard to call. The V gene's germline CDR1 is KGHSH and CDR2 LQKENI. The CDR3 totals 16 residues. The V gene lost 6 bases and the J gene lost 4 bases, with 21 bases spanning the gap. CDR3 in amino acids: CASSTRALKLGYGYTF. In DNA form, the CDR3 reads TGTGCCAGCTCCACGCGGGCTTTAAAGCTTGGCTATGGCTACACCTTC.

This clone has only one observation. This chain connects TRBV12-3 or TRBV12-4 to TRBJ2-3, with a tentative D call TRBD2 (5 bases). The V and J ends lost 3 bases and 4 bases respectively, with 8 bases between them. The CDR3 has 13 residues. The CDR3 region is CASSFGEPDTQYF. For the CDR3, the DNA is TGTGCCAGCAGTTTCGGGGAGCCAGATACGCAGTATTTT.

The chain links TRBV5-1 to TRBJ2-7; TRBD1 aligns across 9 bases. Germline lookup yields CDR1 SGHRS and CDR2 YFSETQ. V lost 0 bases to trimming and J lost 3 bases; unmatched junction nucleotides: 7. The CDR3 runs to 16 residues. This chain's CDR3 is CASSLGQRQGGYEQYF. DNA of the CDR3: TGCGCCAGCAGCTTGGGACAACGACAGGGGGGCTACGAGCAGTACTTC.

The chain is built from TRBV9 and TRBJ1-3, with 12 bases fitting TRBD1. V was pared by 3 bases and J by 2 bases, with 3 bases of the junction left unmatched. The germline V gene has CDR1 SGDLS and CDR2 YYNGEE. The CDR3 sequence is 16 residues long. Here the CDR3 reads CASSEGQGAPGNTIYF. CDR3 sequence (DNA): TGTGCCAGCAGCGAGGGACAGGGGGCGCCTGGAAACACCATATATTTT.

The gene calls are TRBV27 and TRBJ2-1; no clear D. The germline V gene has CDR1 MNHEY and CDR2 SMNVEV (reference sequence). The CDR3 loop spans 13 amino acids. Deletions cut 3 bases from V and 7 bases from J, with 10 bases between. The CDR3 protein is CASSLATRNEQFF. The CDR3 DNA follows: TGTGCCAGCAGTTTGGCGACGAGAAATGAGCAGTTCTTC.

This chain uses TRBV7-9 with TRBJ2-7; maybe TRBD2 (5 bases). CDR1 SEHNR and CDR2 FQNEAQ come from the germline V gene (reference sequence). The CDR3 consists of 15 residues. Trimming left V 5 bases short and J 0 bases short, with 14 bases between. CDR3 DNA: TGTGCCAGCAGCCCAGAGGGCTCCTACTCCTACGAGCAGTACTTC. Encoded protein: CASSPEGSYSYEQYF.

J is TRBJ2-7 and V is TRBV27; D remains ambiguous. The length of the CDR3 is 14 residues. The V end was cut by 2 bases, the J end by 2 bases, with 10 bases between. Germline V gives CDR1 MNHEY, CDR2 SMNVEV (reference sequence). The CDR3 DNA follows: TGTGCCAGCAGTTTAGCCGGGCAGACCTACGAGCAGTACTTC. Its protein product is CASSLAGQTYEQYF.

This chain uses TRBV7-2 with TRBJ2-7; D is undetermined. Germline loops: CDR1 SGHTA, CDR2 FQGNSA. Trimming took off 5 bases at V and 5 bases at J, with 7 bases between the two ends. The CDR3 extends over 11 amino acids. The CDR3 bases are TGTGCCAGCAGCACGTACAACGAGCAGTACTTC. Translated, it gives CASSTYNEQYF.

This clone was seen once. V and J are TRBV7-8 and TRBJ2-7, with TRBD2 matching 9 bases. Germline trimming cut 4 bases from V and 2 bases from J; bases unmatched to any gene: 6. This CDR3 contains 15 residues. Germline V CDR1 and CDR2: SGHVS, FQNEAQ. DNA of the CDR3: TGTGCCAGCAGCTGGGAACTAGCGGGCCCCTACGAGCAGTACTTC. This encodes CASSWELAGPYEQYF.

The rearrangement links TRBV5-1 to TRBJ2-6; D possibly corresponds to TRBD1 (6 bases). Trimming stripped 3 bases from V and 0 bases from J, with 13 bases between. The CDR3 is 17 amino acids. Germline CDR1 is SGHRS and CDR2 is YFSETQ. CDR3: CASSSPRDTSGANVLTF. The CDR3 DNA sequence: TGCGCCAGCAGCTCACCCCGGGACACCTCTGGGGCCAACGTCCTGACTTTC.

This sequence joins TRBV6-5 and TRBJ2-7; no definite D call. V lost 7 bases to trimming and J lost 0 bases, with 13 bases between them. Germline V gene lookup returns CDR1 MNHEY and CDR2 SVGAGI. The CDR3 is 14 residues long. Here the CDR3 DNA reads TGTGCCAGCAACTCGGGTGGTAGCTCCTACGAGCAGTACTTC. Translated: CASNSGGSSYEQYF.

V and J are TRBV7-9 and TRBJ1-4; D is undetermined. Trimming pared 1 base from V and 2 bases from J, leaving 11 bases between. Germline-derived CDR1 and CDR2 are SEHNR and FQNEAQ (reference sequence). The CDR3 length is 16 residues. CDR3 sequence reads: CASSLGTQNTNEKLFF. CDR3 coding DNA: TGTGCCAGCAGCTTAGGAACACAGAATACTAATGAAAAACTGTTTTTT.

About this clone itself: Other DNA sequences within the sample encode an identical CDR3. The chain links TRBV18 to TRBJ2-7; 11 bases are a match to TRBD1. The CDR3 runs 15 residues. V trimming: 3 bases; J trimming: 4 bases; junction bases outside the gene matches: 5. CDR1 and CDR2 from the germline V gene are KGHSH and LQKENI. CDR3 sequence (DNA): TGTGCCAGCTCACCTGGGACAGGGGGAAGTTACGAGCAGTACTTC. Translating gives CASSPGTGGSYEQYF.

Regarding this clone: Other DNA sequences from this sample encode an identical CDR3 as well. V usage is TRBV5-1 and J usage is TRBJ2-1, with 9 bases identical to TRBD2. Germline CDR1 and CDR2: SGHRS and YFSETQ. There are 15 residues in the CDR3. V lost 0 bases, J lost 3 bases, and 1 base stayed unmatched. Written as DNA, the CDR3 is TGCGCCAGCAGCTTGGATAGCGGGGGCTACAATGAGCAGTTCTTC. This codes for CASSLDSGGYNEQFF.

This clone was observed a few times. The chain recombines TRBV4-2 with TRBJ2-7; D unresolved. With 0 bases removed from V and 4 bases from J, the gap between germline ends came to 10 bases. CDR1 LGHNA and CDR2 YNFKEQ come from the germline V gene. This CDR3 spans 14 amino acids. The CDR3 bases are TGTGCCAGCAGCCAAGATCCGTTGCATTACGAGCAGTACTTC. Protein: CASSQDPLHYEQYF.

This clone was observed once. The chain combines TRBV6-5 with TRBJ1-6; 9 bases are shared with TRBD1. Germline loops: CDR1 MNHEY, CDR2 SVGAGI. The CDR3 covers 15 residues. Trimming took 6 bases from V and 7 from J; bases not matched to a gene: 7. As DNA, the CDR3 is TGTGCCAGCAGCGTAGGGACAGGGAGCAATTCACCCCTCCACTTT. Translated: CASSVGTGSNSPLHF.

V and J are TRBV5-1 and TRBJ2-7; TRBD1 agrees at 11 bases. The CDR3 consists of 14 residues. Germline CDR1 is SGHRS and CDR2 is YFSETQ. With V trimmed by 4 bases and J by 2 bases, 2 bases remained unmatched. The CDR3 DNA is TGCGCCAGCAGCACGGGACAGGGGGCCTACGAGCAGTACTTC. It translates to CASSTGQGAYEQYF.

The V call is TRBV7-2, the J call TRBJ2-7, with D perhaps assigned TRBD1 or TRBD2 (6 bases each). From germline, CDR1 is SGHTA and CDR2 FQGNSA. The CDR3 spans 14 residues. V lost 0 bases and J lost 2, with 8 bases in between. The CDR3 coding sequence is TGTGCCAGCAGCTTAGCGGGGGGCGCCTACGAGCAGTACTTC. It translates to CASSLAGGAYEQYF.

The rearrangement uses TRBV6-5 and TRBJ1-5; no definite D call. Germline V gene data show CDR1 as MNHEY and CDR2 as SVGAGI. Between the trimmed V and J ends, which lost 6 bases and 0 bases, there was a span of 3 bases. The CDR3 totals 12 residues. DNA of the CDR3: TGTGCCAGCAGCGGTAGCAATCAGCCCCAGCATTTT. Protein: CASSGSNQPQHF.